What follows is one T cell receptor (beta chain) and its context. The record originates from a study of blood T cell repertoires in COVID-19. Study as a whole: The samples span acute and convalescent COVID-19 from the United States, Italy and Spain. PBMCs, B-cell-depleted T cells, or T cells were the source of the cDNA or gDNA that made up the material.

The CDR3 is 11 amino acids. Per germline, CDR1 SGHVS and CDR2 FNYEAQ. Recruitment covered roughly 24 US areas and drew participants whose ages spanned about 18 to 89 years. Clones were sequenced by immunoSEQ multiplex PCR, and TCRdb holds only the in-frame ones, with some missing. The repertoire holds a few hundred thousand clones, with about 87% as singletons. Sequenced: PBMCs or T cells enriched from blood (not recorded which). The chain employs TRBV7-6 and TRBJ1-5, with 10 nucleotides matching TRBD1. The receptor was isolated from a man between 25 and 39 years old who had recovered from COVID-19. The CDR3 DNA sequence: TGTGCTAGCGTACCGGGACAGGGGATCCATTTT. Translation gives CASVPGQGIHF.